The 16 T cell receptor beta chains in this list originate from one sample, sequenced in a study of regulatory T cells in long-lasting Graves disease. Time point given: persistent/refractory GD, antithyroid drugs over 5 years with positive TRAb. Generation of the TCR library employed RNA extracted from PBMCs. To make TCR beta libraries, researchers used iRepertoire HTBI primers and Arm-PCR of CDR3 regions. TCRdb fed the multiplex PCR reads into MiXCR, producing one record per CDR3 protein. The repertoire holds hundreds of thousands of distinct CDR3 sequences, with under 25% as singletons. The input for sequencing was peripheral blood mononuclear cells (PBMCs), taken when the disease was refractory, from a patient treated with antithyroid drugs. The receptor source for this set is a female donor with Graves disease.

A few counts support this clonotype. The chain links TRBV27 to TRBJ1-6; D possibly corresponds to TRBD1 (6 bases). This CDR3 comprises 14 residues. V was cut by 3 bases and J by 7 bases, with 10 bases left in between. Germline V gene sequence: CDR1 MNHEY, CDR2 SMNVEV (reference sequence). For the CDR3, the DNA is TGTGCCAGCAGTTTGGGGGCTTGGAATTCACCCCTCCACTTT. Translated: CASSLGAWNSPLHF.

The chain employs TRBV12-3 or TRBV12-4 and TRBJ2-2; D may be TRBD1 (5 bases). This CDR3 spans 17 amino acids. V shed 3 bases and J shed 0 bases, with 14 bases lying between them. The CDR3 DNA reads TGTGCCAGCAGTTTTCTTTTGACAGATTCGAACACCGGGGAGCTGTTTTTT. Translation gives CASSFLLTDSNTGELFF.

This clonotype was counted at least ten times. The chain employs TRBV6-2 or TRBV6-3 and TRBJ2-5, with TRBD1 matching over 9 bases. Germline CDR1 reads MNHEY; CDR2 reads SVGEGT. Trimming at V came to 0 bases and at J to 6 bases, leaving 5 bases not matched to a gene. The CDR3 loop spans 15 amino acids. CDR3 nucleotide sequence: TGTGCCAGCAGTTACTCGGACAGGGGAATAAAGACCCAGTACTTC. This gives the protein CASSYSDRGIKTQYF.

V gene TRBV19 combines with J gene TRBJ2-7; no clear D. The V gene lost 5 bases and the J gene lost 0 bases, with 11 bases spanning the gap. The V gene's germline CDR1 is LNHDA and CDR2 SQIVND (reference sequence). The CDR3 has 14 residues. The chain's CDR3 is CASSWAANSYEQYF. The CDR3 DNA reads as TGTGCCAGTAGTTGGGCAGCTAACTCCTACGAGCAGTACTTC.

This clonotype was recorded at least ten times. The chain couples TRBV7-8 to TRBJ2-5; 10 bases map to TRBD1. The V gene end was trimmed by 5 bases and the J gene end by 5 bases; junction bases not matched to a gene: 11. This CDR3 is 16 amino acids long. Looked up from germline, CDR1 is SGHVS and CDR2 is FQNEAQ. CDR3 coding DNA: TGTGCCAGCAGCACCTCCGGGACAGGGGCCTCGGAGACCCAGTACTTC. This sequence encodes CASSTSGTGASETQYF.

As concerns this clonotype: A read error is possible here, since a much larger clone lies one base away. The CDR3 region is CASSLGVASEQYF. The CDR3 bases are TGTGCCAGCAGCTTAGGGGTAGCTTCCGAGCAGTACTTC. The chain has TRBV11-2 and TRBJ2-7, with D unresolved. The germline gives CDR1 SGHAT, CDR2 FQNNGV. V was trimmed by 1 base and J by 6 bases, leaving 10 bases between them. This CDR3 region has 13 residues. The variable domain in full, completed from reference TRBV11-2 and TRBJ2-7, reads EAGVAQSPRYKIIEKRQSVAFWCNPISGHATLYWYQQILGQGPKLLIQFQNNGVVDDSQLPKDRFSAERLKGVDSTLKIQPAKLEDSAVYLCASSLGVASEQYFGPGTRLTVT.

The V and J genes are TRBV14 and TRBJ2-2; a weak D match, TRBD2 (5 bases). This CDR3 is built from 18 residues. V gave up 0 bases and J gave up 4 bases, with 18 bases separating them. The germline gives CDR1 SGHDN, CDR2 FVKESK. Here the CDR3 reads CASSQDLSGPRVTGELFF. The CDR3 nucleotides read TGTGCCAGCAGCCAAGATCTAAGCGGACCTAGGGTCACCGGGGAGCTGTTTTTT. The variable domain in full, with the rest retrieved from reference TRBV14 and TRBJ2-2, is EAGVTQFPSHSVIEKGQTVTLRCDPISGHDNLYWYRRVMGKEIKFLLHFVKESKQDESGMPNNRFLAERTGGTYSTLKVQPAELEDSGVYFCASSQDLSGPRVTGELFFGEGSRLTVL.

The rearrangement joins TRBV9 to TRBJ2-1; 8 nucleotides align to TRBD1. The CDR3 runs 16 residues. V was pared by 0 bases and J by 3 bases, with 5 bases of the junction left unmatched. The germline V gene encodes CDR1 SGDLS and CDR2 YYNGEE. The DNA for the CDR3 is TGTGCCAGCAGCGTAGATGCAGGGGGCTTCTACAATGAGCAGTTCTTC. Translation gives CASSVDAGGFYNEQFF.

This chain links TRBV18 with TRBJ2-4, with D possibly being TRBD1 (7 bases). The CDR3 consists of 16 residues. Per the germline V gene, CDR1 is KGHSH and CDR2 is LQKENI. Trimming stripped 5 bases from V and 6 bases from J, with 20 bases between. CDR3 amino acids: CASSTPFGQGGNIQYF. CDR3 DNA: TGTGCCAGCTCAACTCCCTTTGGGCAGGGGGGAAACATTCAGTACTTC.

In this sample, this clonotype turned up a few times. CDR3 region: CASSLRQGRETQYF. The CDR3, as DNA: TGTGCCAGCAGCCTAAGACAGGGGAGAGAGACCCAGTACTTC. The V and J genes are TRBV13 and TRBJ2-5; 8 bases align to TRBD1. The CDR3 contains 14 residues. Trimming at V came to 5 bases and at J to 4 bases, leaving 6 bases not matched to a gene. Germline CDR1 and CDR2: PRHDT and FYEKMQ (reference sequence).

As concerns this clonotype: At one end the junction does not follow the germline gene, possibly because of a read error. CDR3 sequence: CASSLYLSYGQYF. DNA of the CDR3: TGTGCCAGCAGTTTATACCTCTCCTACGGGCAGTACTTC. The chain combines TRBV27 with TRBJ2-7, with D hard to call. The CDR3 contains 13 residues. The germline V gene encodes CDR1 MNHEY and CDR2 SMNVEV (reference sequence).

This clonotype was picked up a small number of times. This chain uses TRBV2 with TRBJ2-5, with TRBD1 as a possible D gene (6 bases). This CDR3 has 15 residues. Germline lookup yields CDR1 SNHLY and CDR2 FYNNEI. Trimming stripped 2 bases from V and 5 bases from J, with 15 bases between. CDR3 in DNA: TGTGCCAGCAGTGAATTAGAGGCGCAGGGGGAGACCCAGTACTTC. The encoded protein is CASSELEAQGETQYF.

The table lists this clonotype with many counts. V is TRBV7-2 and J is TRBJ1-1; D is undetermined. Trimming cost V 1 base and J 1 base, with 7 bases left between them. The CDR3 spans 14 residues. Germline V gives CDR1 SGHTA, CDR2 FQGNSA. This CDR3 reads CASSLVVGNTEAFF. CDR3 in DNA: TGTGCCAGCAGCTTAGTAGTTGGGAACACTGAAGCTTTCTTT.

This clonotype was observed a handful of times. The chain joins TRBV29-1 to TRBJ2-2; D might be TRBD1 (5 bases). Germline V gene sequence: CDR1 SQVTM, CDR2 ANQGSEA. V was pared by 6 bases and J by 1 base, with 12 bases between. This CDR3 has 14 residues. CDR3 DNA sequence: TGCAGCGTGCTGACAGAGAAGAACACCGGGGAGCTGTTTTTT. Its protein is CSVLTEKNTGELFF.

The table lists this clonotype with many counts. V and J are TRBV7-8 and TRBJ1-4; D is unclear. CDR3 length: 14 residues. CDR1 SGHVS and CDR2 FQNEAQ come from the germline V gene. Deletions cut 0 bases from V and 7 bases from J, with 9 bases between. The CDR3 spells CASSLAGSGEKLFF. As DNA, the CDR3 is TGTGCCAGCAGCTTAGCGGGATCGGGTGAAAAACTGTTTTTT.

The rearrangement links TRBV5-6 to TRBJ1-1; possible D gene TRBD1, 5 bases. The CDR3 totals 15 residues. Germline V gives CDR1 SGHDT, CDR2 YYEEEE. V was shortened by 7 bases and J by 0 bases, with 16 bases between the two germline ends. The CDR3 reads CASAGGYGLNTEAFF. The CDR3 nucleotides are TGTGCCAGCGCCGGGGGGTATGGGCTGAACACTGAAGCTTTCTTT.